A selection of T cell receptor beta chains follows, all from one sample in a study of shared clonotypes between healthy human individuals. TCRdb keeps only in-frame clones here, not all; method: immunoSEQ multiplex PCR. This table holds millions of clones, 90% to 95% found once. Specimen: naive CD4+ T cells from PBMCs. Receptors originate from a man aged 18 to 29 in good health. Some clones in this sample may be carry-over from other donors' samples. Each CDR3 is given with its conserved first and last residue. The D gene is left open where the match is weak. Where a row states a size, it is once, few, many or the class of an expanded clone; other rows omit it.

j_gene | abundance | v_gene | d_gene | CDR3nt | CDR3aa
TRBJ2-7 | NA | TRBV19 | TRBD1 | TGTGCCAGTAGTACCCCCGGGGACAGGTACGAGCAGTACTTC | CASSTPGDRYEQYF
TRBJ2-5 | NA | TRBV13 | TRBD1 | TGTGCCAGCAGCCATTCGGGACAGGGGGCGCCTGAGACCCAGTACTTC | CASSHSGQGAPETQYF
TRBJ2-7 | NA | TRBV2 | NA | TGTGCCAGCAGTGACGGCCACGAGCAGTACTTC | CASSDGHEQYF
TRBJ1-3 | NA | TRBV6-1 | NA | TGTGCTATGGCAGGGGCAGGCTCTGGAAACACCATATATTTT | CAMAGAGSGNTIYF
TRBJ1-2 | NA | TRBV28 | NA | TGTGCCAGCAGATCAGGTGAAAACCTCTATGGCTACACCTTC | CASRSGENLYGYTF
TRBJ2-5 | NA | TRBV19 | NA | TGTGCCAGTAGTGTCAGGGGAGAGACCCAGTACTTC | CASSVRGETQYF
TRBJ2-7 | NA | TRBV5-1 | NA | TGCGCCAGCAGCTTAATTGGGGATGGGTACGAGCAGTACTTC | CASSLIGDGYEQYF
TRBJ2-7 | NA | TRBV18 | TRBD2 | TGTGCCAGCTCACCGAGCCAGCGGGGATCCGAGCAGTACTTC | CASSPSQRGSEQYF
TRBJ2-7 | NA | TRBV5-1 | TRBD2 | TGCGCCAGCAGCACAAACGGACTAGCGGGAGATGGGTCCTACGAGCAGTACTTC | CASSTNGLAGDGSYEQYF
TRBJ2-3 | NA | TRBV5-1 | NA | TGCGCCAGCAGCTTGGAGGGACCGCCAGTCGGAGATACGCAGTATTTT | CASSLEGPPVGDTQYF
TRBJ2-6 | NA | TRBV10-2 | TRBD2 | TGCGCCAGCAGTAGCGGGAGGACAGGAGACAACGTCCTGACTTTC | CASSSGRTGDNVLTF
TRBJ2-3 | NA | TRBV7-3 | NA | TGTGCCAGCGGGAGCACAGATACGCAGTATTTT | CASGSTDTQYF
TRBJ2-1 | NA | TRBV5-6 | TRBD2 | TGTGCCAGCAGCTCAGGACTAGCGGTTTACAATGAGCAGTTCTTC | CASSSGLAVYNEQFF
TRBJ1-2 | once | TRBV5-1 | NA | TGCGCCAGCAGCTTGTCCGGGGGTTCTAACTATGGCTACACCTTC | CASSLSGGSNYGYTF
TRBJ2-5 | NA | TRBV9 | NA | TGTGCCAGCAGCGTACAGGGAAGTAAGGAGACCCAGTACTTC | CASSVQGSKETQYF
TRBJ1-4 | NA | TRBV18 | NA | TGTGCCAGCTCACCGTCGAGTATTGACAGCCGGGAAAAACTGTTTTTT | CASSPSSIDSREKLFF
TRBJ2-7 | NA | TRBV28 | NA | TGTGCCAGCAGTTCCTGGGCAGGAGCCTCCTACGAGCAGTACTTC | CASSSWAGASYEQYF
TRBJ1-1 | NA | TRBV9 | NA | TGTGCCAGCAGCGTAGCTGCCAAATATACTGAAGCTTTCTTT | CASSVAAKYTEAFF
TRBJ2-5 | NA | TRBV15 | TRBD2 | TGTGCCACCAGCAGAGATTGGGGGGGAGGCACCGAAGAGACCCAGTACTTC | CATSRDWGGGTEETQYF
TRBJ2-1 | NA | TRBV5-4 | NA | TGTGCCAGCAATCCCGGCGGGTTCAATGAGCAGTTCTTC | CASNPGGFNEQFF
TRBJ1-1 | NA | TRBV18 | NA | TGTGCCAGCTCACCCACGGGCTCCGACACTGAAGCTTTCTTT | CASSPTGSDTEAFF
TRBJ2-1 | NA | TRBV5-1 | NA | TGCGCCAGCAGCGCCCAGGGGACCTCGATTAATGAGCAGTTCTTC | CASSAQGTSINEQFF
TRBJ1-2 | once | TRBV4-2 | TRBD1 | TGTGCCAGCAGCCAAGCGGGTGACAGGGGAGGATATGGCTACACCTTC | CASSQAGDRGGYGYTF